Listed below are T cell receptor beta chains from one sample, sequenced in a study of regulatory T cells in long-lasting Graves disease. TCRdb independently ran MiXCR on the multiplex PCR reads; one entry per CDR3 protein. The sample has fewer than 450,000 distinct CDR3 sequences, about 25% seen once. Here the sequenced sample was peripheral blood mononuclear cells (PBMCs), taken when the disease was refractory, from a patient treated with antithyroid drugs. Receptor source: a female donor with Graves disease. Both conserved end residues are part of each CDR3. Each record gives: D gene, V gene, clone size, J gene, CDR3 protein, CDR3 DNA. The D gene is left open where the match is weak. Clone sizes are given selectively: once, few, many, or a class where the clone is expanded.

D: -
V: TRBV20-1
size: -
J: TRBJ2-1
CDR3: CSARLADNEQFF
DNA: TGCAGTGCTAGACTAGCAGACAATGAGCAGTTCTTC

D: -
V: TRBV6-1
size: many
J: TRBJ2-1
CDR3: CASRVSPSSYNEQFF
DNA: TGTGCCAGCAGGGTGAGTCCGAGCTCCTACAATGAGCAGTTCTTC

D: -
V: TRBV9
size: -
J: TRBJ2-3
CDR3: CASSVDWRVRGTDTQYF
DNA: TGTGCCAGCAGCGTAGATTGGAGGGTAAGGGGCACAGATACGCAGTATTTT

D: -
V: TRBV20-1
size: few
J: TRBJ1-4
CDR3: CSANTGREKLFF
DNA: TGCAGTGCTAATACAGGGAGAGAAAAACTGTTTTTT

D: -
V: TRBV20-1
size: -
J: TRBJ2-2
CDR3: CSARPSPSGPGELFF
DNA: TGCAGTGCTAGACCATCCCCCTCCGGGCCCGGGGAGCTGTTTTTT

D: -
V: TRBV7-9
size: few
J: TRBJ2-2
CDR3: CASSSGQTGELFF
DNA: TGTGCCAGCAGCTCCGGACAGACCGGGGAGCTGTTTTTT

D: TRBD2
V: TRBV5-4
size: few
J: TRBJ2-5
CDR3: CASSLDTGRLAGGFRQETQYF
DNA: TGTGCCAGCAGCTTGGACACGGGAAGACTAGCGGGAGGTTTCCGCCAAGAGACCCAGTACTTC

D: TRBD2
V: TRBV10-3
size: -
J: TRBJ2-2
CDR3: CAIGTSGETNTGELFF
DNA: TGTGCCATCGGGACTAGCGGCGAGACGAACACCGGGGAGCTGTTTTTT

D: -
V: TRBV3-1
size: few
J: TRBJ2-2
CDR3: CASSQGSRVSGELFF
DNA: TGTGCCAGCAGCCAAGGTTCCAGGGTATCCGGGGAGCTGTTTTTT

D: -
V: TRBV15
size: few
J: TRBJ1-1
CDR3: CATSTRGQMNTEAFF
DNA: TGTGCCACCAGCACCAGGGGTCAAATGAACACTGAAGCTTTCTTT

D: -
V: TRBV7-2
size: -
J: TRBJ1-5
CDR3: CASSDSGKPTSNQPQHF
DNA: TGTGCCAGCAGCGATTCCGGGAAACCAACAAGCAATCAGCCCCAGCATTTT

D: -
V: TRBV12-3/TRBV12-4
size: many
J: TRBJ2-7
CDR3: CASSGYDYEQYF
DNA: TGTGCCAGCAGCGGGTACGACTACGAGCAGTACTTC

D: -
V: TRBV20-1
size: once
J: TRBJ2-3
CDR3: CSADTSLSTDTQYF
DNA: TGCAGTGCCGATACTAGCCTGAGCACAGATACGCAGTATTTT

D: -
V: TRBV20-1
size: -
J: TRBJ2-5
CDR3: CSARERQGQQETQYF
DNA: TGCAGTGCTAGAGAACGGCAGGGCCAACAAGAGACCCAGTACTTC

D: -
V: TRBV7-2
size: -
J: TRBJ2-5
CDR3: CASSLEGLLGEAQYF
DNA: TGTGCCAGCAGCTTAGAGGGACTCCTGGGGGAGGCCCAGTACTTC

D: TRBD1
V: TRBV7-2
size: few
J: TRBJ2-7
CDR3: CASSLFSLGGLTGGSYEQYF
DNA: TGTGCCAGCAGCTTATTCAGTCTGGGGGGCTTAACAGGGGGATCCTACGAGCAGTACTTC

D: -
V: TRBV24-1
size: many
J: TRBJ1-2
CDR3: CATSDLPGTGYTF
DNA: TGTGCCACCAGTGATTTGCCAGGGACGGGCTACACCTTC

D: TRBD2
V: TRBV5-4
size: few
J: TRBJ2-5
CDR3: CASSHPSGLQETQYF
DNA: TGTGCCAGCAGCCATCCTAGCGGTCTGCAAGAGACCCAGTACTTC

D: -
V: TRBV28
size: many
J: TRBJ2-7
CDR3: CASSSPRGQLYEQYF
DNA: TGTGCCAGCAGTTCCCCCCGAGGACAGCTTTACGAGCAGTACTTC

D: TRBD1
V: TRBV29-1
size: many
J: TRBJ2-5
CDR3: CSVPGQDPEETQYF
DNA: TGCAGCGTCCCCGGACAGGACCCGGAAGAGACCCAGTACTTC

D: -
V: TRBV28
size: many
J: TRBJ1-6
CDR3: CATLRRPISPLHF
DNA: TGTGCCACCCTCAGGAGGCCGATTTCACCCCTCCACTTT

D: -
V: TRBV7-2
size: -
J: TRBJ2-7
CDR3: CASSPGVGAGTYEQYF
DNA: TGTGCCAGCAGCCCCGGAGTGGGGGCAGGGACCTACGAGCAGTACTTC

D: -
V: TRBV7-2
size: many
J: TRBJ2-5
CDR3: CASSLRVQETQYF
DNA: TGTGCCAGCAGCTTACGGGTCCAAGAGACCCAGTACTTC

D: -
V: TRBV28
size: many
J: TRBJ1-6
CDR3: CASSFSDSWSSPLHF
DNA: TGTGCCAGCAGTTTCTCTGACTCGTGGAGTTCACCCCTCCACTTT

D: TRBD1
V: TRBV4-3
size: -
J: TRBJ1-1
CDR3: CASSQETGATEAFF
DNA: TGCGCCAGCAGCCAAGAAACAGGGGCCACTGAAGCTTTCTTT

D: -
V: TRBV28
size: many
J: TRBJ1-5
CDR3: CASSLSESNQPQHF
DNA: TGTGCCAGCAGTTTATCGGAGAGCAATCAGCCCCAGCATTTT

D: -
V: TRBV19
size: few
J: TRBJ1-1
CDR3: CASRDRPQIMNTEAFF
DNA: TGTGCCAGCCGCGACAGGCCCCAGATTATGAACACTGAAGCTTTCTTT

D: TRBD1
V: TRBV20-1
size: few
J: TRBJ1-5
CDR3: CSFRQGIQPQHF
DNA: TGCAGTTTCCGACAGGGGATTCAGCCCCAGCATTTT

D: TRBD1
V: TRBV20-1
size: -
J: TRBJ1-5
CDR3: CSARATGTGGIASNQPQHF
DNA: TGCAGTGCTAGAGCAACCGGGACAGGGGGGATTGCCAGCAATCAGCCCCAGCATTTT

D: TRBD2
V: TRBV7-2
size: -
J: TRBJ2-2
CDR3: CASSLQVGRIGELFF
DNA: TGTGCCAGCAGCTTACAGGTCGGGAGGATCGGGGAGCTGTTTTTT

D: -
V: TRBV9
size: -
J: TRBJ1-1
CDR3: CASSVAGGRIGNTEAFF
DNA: TGTGCCAGCAGCGTAGCTGGGGGAAGGATTGGAAACACTGAAGCTTTCTTT

D: -
V: TRBV6-5
size: -
J: TRBJ1-1
CDR3: CASSSVGVRGMNTEAFF
DNA: TGTGCCAGCAGTTCCGTTGGGGTGAGGGGAATGAACACTGAAGCTTTCTTT

D: TRBD1
V: TRBV6-5
size: -
J: TRBJ2-2
CDR3: CASSYSWTGLTGELFF
DNA: TGTGCCAGCAGTTACTCGTGGACAGGACTTACCGGGGAGCTGTTTTTT

D: -
V: TRBV19
size: -
J: TRBJ1-3
CDR3: CASSIQGLQFKSGNTIYF
DNA: TGTGCCAGTAGTATACAAGGCCTTCAATTCAAGTCTGGAAACACCATATATTTT

D: TRBD1
V: TRBV25-1
size: few
J: TRBJ1-2
CDR3: CASSESLTGGLGYTF
DNA: TGTGCCAGCAGTGAATCCCTGACAGGGGGGCTTGGCTACACCTTC

D: -
V: TRBV28
size: many
J: TRBJ1-1
CDR3: CASSLRGPTEAFF
DNA: TGTGCCAGCAGTTTACGAGGGCCCACTGAAGCTTTCTTT

D: -
V: TRBV12-5
size: many
J: TRBJ1-1
CDR3: CASGYGFTEAFF
DNA: TGTGCTAGTGGCTATGGATTTACTGAAGCTTTCTTT

D: -
V: TRBV29-1
size: -
J: TRBJ1-2
CDR3: CSVGRTGAGWGGYTF
DNA: TGCAGCGTTGGCCGTACTGGTGCCGGATGGGGTGGCTACACCTTC

D: -
V: TRBV29-1
size: -
J: TRBJ1-1
CDR3: CSVEEGSVF
DNA: TGCAGCGTTGAAGAGGGGTCGGTTTTT

D: -
V: TRBV20-1
size: few
J: TRBJ2-2
CDR3: CSASPAGRTGEPFF
DNA: TGCAGTGCTAGTCCGGCAGGGAGGACCGGGGAGCCGTTTTTT

D: TRBD2
V: TRBV5-1
size: -
J: TRBJ2-7
CDR3: CASSLIGLAGGRPYEQYF
DNA: TGCGCCAGCAGCTTGATTGGACTAGCGGGAGGGCGACCCTACGAGCAGTACTTC